This passage covers 27 T cell receptor beta chains from one sample sequenced in a study of T-cell memory formation after mild COVID-19. MiXCR, run by TCRdb on the 5' RACE reads, gives a single entry per CDR3 protein. The profile covers roughly 600,000 distinct CDR3 sequences, with 18% appearing a single time and around 11% taken by the ten largest. The sequencing sample was made of PBMCs or a T cell subset sorted from them (not recorded which). The receptors here all came from an adult woman who had mild COVID-19 (a few samples of this study predate the infection). Cell type and time point are not known.

The CDR3 region is CASSLAHEGLEQYF. As DNA, the CDR3 is TGCGCCAGCAGCTTGGCCCACGAGGGGTTGGAGCAGTACTTC. The chain uses TRBV5-1 and TRBJ2-7; perhaps D is TRBD1 or TRBD2 (5 bases each). CDR1 is SGHRS, CDR2 YFSETQ, per germline. The V end lost 0 bases, the J end lost 7 bases, and 14 bases lay between the germline ends. The CDR3 sequence is 14 residues long.

This chain joins TRBV7-8 and TRBJ2-5, with a weak D call TRBD1 (5 bases). Germline V gene lookup returns CDR1 SGHVS and CDR2 FQNEAQ. The V end was cut by 3 bases, the J end by 1 base, with 21 bases between. This CDR3 is built from 18 residues. The CDR3 sequence is CASSFDPQKTDLQETQYF. In nucleotides, the CDR3 is TGTGCCAGCAGCTTCGACCCTCAAAAGACAGACCTCCAAGAGACCCAGTACTTC.

This CDR3 reads CASSSRRDMNTEAFF. For the CDR3, the DNA is TGTGCCAGCAGCTCCCGCAGGGACATGAACACTGAAGCTTTCTTT. The chain is built from TRBV7-9 and TRBJ1-1; weak D call: TRBD1 (6 bases). From germline, CDR1 is SEHNR and CDR2 FQNEAQ (reference sequence). This CDR3 has 15 residues. Trimming cost V 4 bases and J 0 bases, with 12 bases left between them.

V is TRBV28 and J is TRBJ1-5, with D possibly TRBD1 on 6 matching bases. V lost 4 bases and J lost 4, with 14 bases in between. Per germline, CDR1 MDHEN and CDR2 SYDVKM. The CDR3 loop spans 15 amino acids. The CDR3 nucleotides read TGTGCCAGCAGTTCCACAGGGACACGAAATCAGCCCCAGCATTTT. Amino acid sequence: CASSSTGTRNQPQHF. Using reference TRBV28 and TRBJ1-5 for the parts outside the CDR3, the full variable domain is DVKVTQSSRYLVKRTGEKVFLECVQDMDHENMFWYRQDPGLGLRLIYFSYDVKMKEKGDIPEGYSVSREKKERFSLILESASTNQTSMYLCASSSTGTRNQPQHFGDGTRLSIL.

This clonotype was seen a handful of times. V is TRBV5-1 and J is TRBJ1-2; D gene uncertain. V was cut by 2 bases and J by 1 base, with 6 bases left in between. The CDR3 spans 13 residues. The germline gives CDR1 SGHRS, CDR2 YFSETQ. CDR3 in DNA: TGCGCCAGCAGCTTTTTGGATAACTATGGCTACACCTTC. This encodes CASSFLDNYGYTF.

This clonotype was observed at least ten times. The chain joins TRBV7-9 to TRBJ2-1; 9 bases line up with TRBD1. The CDR3 sequence is 15 residues long. CDR1 is SEHNR and CDR2 is FQNEAQ in the germline V gene (reference sequence). Germline trimming cut 3 bases from V and 7 bases from J; bases unmatched to any gene: 7. The chain's CDR3 is CASSFRDRAFNEQFF. DNA of the CDR3: TGTGCCAGCAGCTTCCGGGACAGGGCTTTTAATGAGCAGTTCTTC.

The chain joins TRBV20-1 to TRBJ2-5, with a possible D match to TRBD1 (6 bases). Germline V gives CDR1 DFQATT, CDR2 SNEGSKA (reference sequence). The CDR3 contains 18 residues. Trimming cost V 3 bases and J 5 bases, with 28 bases left between them. CDR3 protein: CSARVGGLREKVVETQYF. The CDR3 bases are TGCAGTGCTAGGGTAGGGGGTTTGCGCGAGAAGGTGGTGGAGACCCAGTACTTC.

This clonotype occurred many times. The chain joins TRBV11-2 to TRBJ2-3; D tentatively fits TRBD1 or TRBD2 (7 bases each). The CDR3 covers 17 residues. V lost 5 bases to trimming and J lost 2 bases, with 20 bases between them. The germline V gene has CDR1 SGHAT and CDR2 FQNNGV. Here the CDR3 DNA reads TGTGCCAGCAGCCCAGGGGGGTCGGGGGGCTACACAGATACGCAGTATTTT. It codes for CASSPGGSGGYTDTQYF. Full variable domain (remainder filled in from reference TRBV11-2 and TRBJ2-3): EAGVAQSPRYKIIEKRQSVAFWCNPISGHATLYWYQQILGQGPKLLIQFQNNGVVDDSQLPKDRFSAERLKGVDSTLKIQPAKLEDSAVYLCASSPGGSGGYTDTQYFGPGTRLTVL.

The gene calls are TRBV20-1 and TRBJ2-5; D is perhaps TRBD1 or TRBD2 (5 bases each). The germline V and J ends were trimmed by 0 bases and 5 bases, with 13 bases remaining between them. CDR3 length: 14 residues. Germline lookup yields CDR1 DFQATT and CDR2 SNEGSKA (reference sequence). The DNA of the CDR3 is TGCAGTGCTAGAGACGGGATGGGGCTGGAGACCCAGTACTTC. Protein sequence: CSARDGMGLETQYF.

About this clonotype itself: Just one base apart from a much larger clone, this may be a read error. The genes are TRBV24-1 and TRBJ2-3; 10 nucleotides match TRBD1. Germline CDR1 is KGHDR and CDR2 is SFDVKD. The CDR3 covers 15 residues. Trimming took 4 bases from V and 3 from J; bases not matched to a gene: 3. The CDR3 DNA reads TGTGCCACCAGTGAACCGGGACAGGGGACAGATACGCAGTATTTT. The encoded protein is CATSEPGQGTDTQYF.

The V call is TRBV5-6, the J call TRBJ2-3; D is unclear. V was pared by 4 bases and J by 6 bases, with 15 bases between. The CDR3 loop spans 14 amino acids. The germline V gene encodes CDR1 SGHDT and CDR2 YYEEEE. CDR3 loop: CASSMVVASDTQYF. The CDR3 nucleotides are TGTGCCAGCAGCATGGTGGTAGCCTCGGATACGCAGTATTTT.

The chain employs TRBV7-9 and TRBJ2-3, with D perhaps matching TRBD2 (5 bases). V dropped 5 bases and J dropped 5 bases, with 23 bases sitting between them. This CDR3 has 17 amino acids. Germline V gene sequence: CDR1 SEHNR, CDR2 FQNEAQ (reference sequence). The CDR3 DNA is TGTGCCAGCAGCCTTTCCTATCGGGGAGCGGCTAAAGATACGCAGTATTTT. It is translated as CASSLSYRGAAKDTQYF.

This clonotype was recorded at least ten times. The V and J genes are TRBV12-3 or TRBV12-4 and TRBJ2-5; 8 bases map to TRBD2. The CDR3 loop spans 13 amino acids. The junction had 5 bases not matched to a gene; V was cut back by 6 bases and J by 5 bases. CDR3 amino acids: CASRAPSGETQYF. CDR3 in DNA: TGTGCCAGCAGAGCTCCTAGCGGGGAGACCCAGTACTTC.

The rearrangement uses TRBV6-5 and TRBJ2-1; TRBD1 aligns across 7 bases. This CDR3 is built from 15 residues. Germline lookup yields CDR1 MNHEY and CDR2 SVGAGI. With 8 bases clipped from V and 6 bases from J, the junction kept 13 bases outside the gene matches. The CDR3 DNA reads TGTGCCAGCCCCCTAAGTAGGGGGCAAGGCAATGAGCAGTTCTTC. Protein: CASPLSRGQGNEQFF.

This rearrangement joins TRBV29-1 to TRBJ2-7; D is undetermined. CDR1 is SQVTM, CDR2 ANQGSEA, per germline. With 4 bases removed from V and 5 bases from J, the gap between germline ends came to 15 bases. There are 13 residues in the CDR3. The CDR3 is CSVAAGFWDEQYF. The CDR3 DNA follows: TGCAGCGTTGCAGCCGGCTTCTGGGACGAGCAGTACTTC.

The gene calls are TRBV7-9 and TRBJ2-3; 7 bases fit TRBD2. The CDR3 has 17 amino acids. V lost 0 bases, J lost 0 bases, and 6 bases stayed unmatched. Per the germline V gene, CDR1 is SEHNR and CDR2 is FQNEAQ (reference sequence). The CDR3: CASSLAVTSESTDTQYF. In nucleotides, the CDR3 is TGTGCCAGCAGCTTAGCGGTCACTAGCGAGAGCACAGATACGCAGTATTTT.

At least ten counts were recorded for this clonotype. The gene calls are TRBV19 and TRBJ2-3; unclear D gene. Looked up from germline, CDR1 is LNHDA and CDR2 is SQIVND (reference sequence). The CDR3 extends over 14 amino acids. Trimming took 5 bases from V and 0 from J, leaving 9 bases between them. The CDR3 DNA sequence: TGTGCCAGTAGTCCTACAAGTAGCACAGATACGCAGTATTTT. It specifies CASSPTSSTDTQYF. Complete variable domain (other parts from reference TRBV19 and TRBJ2-3): DGGITQSPKYLFRKEGQNVTLSCEQNLNHDAMYWYRQDPGQGLRLIYYSQIVNDFQKGDIAEGYSVSREKKESFPLTVTSAQKNPTAFYLCASSPTSSTDTQYFGPGTRLTVL.

This clonotype was picked up many times. The rearrangement uses TRBV14 and TRBJ2-1, with 10 nucleotides matching TRBD2. The CDR3 spans 16 residues. Trimming at V came to 4 bases and at J to 5 bases, leaving 8 bases not matched to a gene. From germline, CDR1 is SGHDN and CDR2 FVKESK. This CDR3 reads CASSPRRTSGHNEQFF. The CDR3 DNA follows: TGTGCCAGCAGCCCTCGTAGGACTAGCGGCCACAATGAGCAGTTCTTC.

This clonotype has just a few counts. This rearrangement joins TRBV15 to TRBJ2-4, with no clear D. Germline V gene lookup returns CDR1 LNHNV and CDR2 YYDKDF (reference sequence). The V end lost 7 bases, the J end lost 8 bases, and 24 bases lay between the germline ends. The CDR3 consists of 16 residues. The CDR3 here is CATTALGRRSGDIQYF. CDR3 in DNA: TGTGCCACCACCGCTCTAGGACGCCGAAGTGGGGACATTCAGTACTTC.

The chain joins TRBV7-8 to TRBJ1-1; D possibly corresponds to TRBD1 (5 bases). This CDR3 region has 15 residues. Between the trimmed V and J ends, which lost 6 bases and 0 bases, there was a span of 14 bases. The V gene's germline CDR1 is SGHVS and CDR2 FQNEAQ. The chain's CDR3 is CASRERQTMNTEAFF. The CDR3 nucleotides read TGTGCCAGCAGGGAAAGACAGACCATGAACACTGAAGCTTTCTTT.

This clonotype turned up a few times. The chain is built from TRBV3-1 and TRBJ1-6, with a tentative D call TRBD1 (6 bases). The CDR3 has 14 residues. Germline V lookup: CDR1 LGHDT, CDR2 YNNKEL (reference sequence). Trimming left V 3 bases short and J 5 bases short, with 8 bases between. The CDR3 DNA reads TGTGCCAGCAGCCATCAGGGGAATAATTCACCCCTCCACTTT. Amino acids: CASSHQGNNSPLHF.

This clonotype was found a few times. This rearrangement joins TRBV10-3 to TRBJ1-3; no definite D call. V lost 0 bases and J lost 0, with 15 bases in between. There are 18 residues in the CDR3. CDR1 and CDR2 (germline): ENHRY, SYGVKD. DNA of the CDR3: TGTGCCATCAGTGAGTCGAGCACGGGTATCTTCTCTGGAAACACCATATATTTT. Protein product: CAISESSTGIFSGNTIYF.

The chain is built from TRBV19 and TRBJ2-7, with 8 bases identical to TRBD1. With V trimmed by 6 bases and J by 0 bases, 4 bases remained unmatched. CDR3 length equals 14 residues. Germline V CDR1 and CDR2: LNHDA, SQIVND (reference sequence). In DNA, the CDR3 is TGTGCCAGTAGCAGACAGGGGCCCTCCTACGAGCAGTACTTC. It translates to CASSRQGPSYEQYF.

The V call is TRBV19, the J call TRBJ2-4, with D perhaps given as TRBD1 or TRBD2 (5 bases each). Trimming took 6 bases from V and 13 from J, leaving 22 bases between them. The CDR3 runs to 14 residues. Germline V gene lookup returns CDR1 LNHDA and CDR2 SQIVND (reference sequence). This CDR3 is CASRPGATSAFQYF. The CDR3 DNA reads TGTGCCAGTAGGCCCGGGGCCACCTCCGCATTCCAGTACTTC.

The chain carries TRBV9 and TRBJ1-1, with 8 nucleotides matching TRBD1. The CDR3 extends over 14 amino acids. Germline CDR1 and CDR2: SGDLS and YYNGEE. V shed 4 bases and J 1 base; nucleotides not matched to a gene: 3. CDR3 coding DNA: TGTGCCAGCAGCACAGGGGGAGGGAACACTGAAGCTTTCTTT. It yields the protein CASSTGGGNTEAFF.

The gene calls are TRBV4-1 and TRBJ2-3, with a possible D match to TRBD2 (6 bases). V was cut by 0 bases and J by 4 bases, with 11 bases left in between. In germline, CDR1 is MGHRA, CDR2 YSYEKL. There are 15 residues in the CDR3. This CDR3 is CASSQDRRLADTQYF. Here the CDR3 DNA reads TGCGCCAGCAGCCAAGATAGGAGACTAGCAGATACGCAGTATTTT.

V is TRBV30 and J is TRBJ2-1; 10 bases match TRBD2. V lost 0 bases to trimming and J lost 4 bases; unmatched junction nucleotides: 0. This CDR3 has 14 residues. CDR1 and CDR2 (germline): GTSNPN, SVGIG (reference sequence). CDR3 loop: CAWSVAGGYNEQFF. The DNA for the CDR3 is TGTGCCTGGAGTGTAGCGGGAGGGTACAATGAGCAGTTCTTC.